A single sample is the source of the 24 T cell receptor beta chains below, sequenced in a study of shared clonotypes between healthy human individuals. The method was immunoSEQ multiplex PCR; TCRdb's version includes in-frame clones alone and lacks a portion of them. The sample contains 1.4 million to 1.5 million clones, 95% to 97% of which appear only once. Sequencing was done on a sample of naive CD4+ T cells sorted from blood. Subset indicated: CD45RA+ positively selected. Source of these receptors: a man in his thirties or forties in good health.

V usage is TRBV30 and J usage is TRBJ2-1; D gene unclear. CDR3 length equals 13 residues. V lost 4 bases and J 2 bases, leaving 9 bases between the germline ends. Looked up from germline, CDR1 is GTSNPN and CDR2 is SVGIG (reference sequence). CDR3 in amino acids: CAWTSDPYNEQFF. The CDR3 coding sequence is TGTGCCTGGACCTCGGACCCCTACAATGAGCAGTTCTTC.

The chain is built from TRBV10-1 and TRBJ2-7; D may be TRBD1 (6 bases). The V and J ends lost 0 bases and 2 bases respectively, with 14 bases between them. CDR1 WNHNN and CDR2 SYGVQD come from the germline V gene (reference sequence). The CDR3 totals 16 residues. CDR3 nucleotides: TGCGCCAGCAGTGAGTCGGTCCGGACAGCCGCCTACGAGCAGTACTTC. This gives the protein CASSESVRTAAYEQYF.

In DNA, the CDR3 is TGCAGTGCTAGAGCTACAGCCCATCAGTACTTC. Its translation is CSARATAHQYF. V gene TRBV20-1 combines with J gene TRBJ2-5; D gene uncertain. CDR1 and CDR2 (germline): DFQATT, SNEGSKA (reference sequence). The CDR3 sequence is 11 residues long. V lost 1 base to trimming and J lost 11 bases, with 11 bases between them.

Regarding this clone: This sample also contains other DNA sequences that code for the same CDR3. The chain links TRBV6-1 to TRBJ1-5; D is undetermined. Between the trimmed V and J ends, which lost 1 base and 2 bases, there was a span of 3 bases. The germline V gene encodes CDR1 MNHNS and CDR2 SASEGT. This CDR3 has 13 amino acids. CDR3 protein: CASSEGGNQPQHF. The CDR3 bases are TGTGCCAGCAGTGAAGGGGGCAATCAGCCCCAGCATTTT.

V and J are TRBV7-3 and TRBJ2-2; D is uncertain. CDR1 is SGHTA and CDR2 is FQGTGA in the germline V gene. V was pared by 8 bases and J by 6 bases, with 7 bases between. The CDR3 is 11 residues long. DNA for the CDR3: TGTGCCAGCGCGATGGCCGGGGAGCTGTTTTTT. The encoded protein is CASAMAGELFF.

The rearrangement uses TRBV4-3 and TRBJ2-7; D may be TRBD2 (6 bases). This CDR3 has 15 residues. CDR1 and CDR2 from the germline V gene are LGHNA and YSLEER. Trimming left V 0 bases short and J 1 base short, with 10 bases between. CDR3 region: CASSQDASVSYEQYF. As DNA, the CDR3 is TGCGCCAGCAGCCAAGATGCTAGCGTGTCCTACGAGCAGTACTTC.

Only one count was recorded for this clone. The J gene is TRBJ1-2, the V gene TRBV6-5, with a weak D call TRBD1 (5 bases). V dropped 2 bases and J dropped 6 bases, with 10 bases sitting between them. The CDR3 covers 13 residues. The germline gives CDR1 MNHEY, CDR2 SVGAGI. The CDR3 nucleotides are TGTGCCAGCAGTTACCCTGGGGGAGATGGCTACACCTTC. Protein: CASSYPGGDGYTF.

The gene calls are TRBV5-4 and TRBJ2-2, with D perhaps matching TRBD2 (6 bases). The V and J ends lost 0 bases and 7 bases respectively, with 10 bases between them. Germline lookup yields CDR1 SGHNT and CDR2 YYREEE (reference sequence). The CDR3 extends over 14 amino acids. The CDR3 nucleotides read TGTGCCAGCAGCTTGGAGGGGACTGGCGGGGAGCTGTTTTTT. This codes for CASSLEGTGGELFF.

The chain uses TRBV18 and TRBJ2-7; D is possibly TRBD1 (5 bases). Germline V gene data show CDR1 as KGHSH and CDR2 as LQKENI. This CDR3 comprises 14 residues. V was clipped by 6 bases and J by 2 bases, with 14 bases between them. As DNA, the CDR3 is TGTGCCAGCTCCCTCGACAGCAGACCCTACGAGCAGTACTTC. This translates into CASSLDSRPYEQYF. Combining the CDR3 with reference TRBV18 and TRBJ2-7 gives the whole variable domain NAGVMQNPRHLVRRRGQEARLRCSPMKGHSHVYWYRQLPEEGLKFMVYLQKENIIDESGMPKERFSAEFPKEGPSILRIQQVVRGDSAAYFCASSLDSRPYEQYFGPGTRLTVT.

This chain uses TRBV28 with TRBJ2-5; D is undetermined. CDR1 and CDR2 (germline): MDHEN, SYDVKM. Trimming took off 6 bases at V and 5 bases at J, with 10 bases between the two ends. This CDR3 region has 12 residues. The CDR3 sequence: CASRFRRETQYF. For the CDR3, the DNA is TGTGCCAGCAGATTTCGTCGGGAGACCCAGTACTTC.

The V and J genes are TRBV7-6 and TRBJ2-7; D gene uncertain. V lost 6 bases, J lost 6 bases, and 12 bases lay in between. The CDR3 runs 12 residues. The germline CDR1 and CDR2 sequences are SGHVS and FNYEAQ. The CDR3 DNA follows: TGTGCCAGCAGGAACCCCAGCAGCGAGCAGTACTTC. Its protein is CASRNPSSEQYF.

The chain links TRBV6-5 to TRBJ2-7; D might be TRBD1 (6 bases). The length of the CDR3 is 12 residues. V lost 7 bases, J lost 6 bases, and 13 bases lay in between. Germline CDR1 MNHEY, CDR2 SVGAGI. The CDR3 DNA is TGTGCCAGCACTCAAAGAGGGGGCGAGCAGTACTTC. As protein: CASTQRGGEQYF.

This CDR3 reads CASSAGDSGSTYEQYF. The CDR3 DNA is TGCGCCAGCAGTGCCGGTGATAGCGGGAGCACCTACGAGCAGTACTTC. The rearrangement uses TRBV10-1 and TRBJ2-7, with 9 bases identical to TRBD2. Germline values: CDR1 WNHNN, CDR2 SYGVQD (reference sequence). The V segment lost 4 bases and the J segment 2 bases; nucleotides outside the gene matches: 9. The CDR3 consists of 16 residues.

The rearrangement uses TRBV19 and TRBJ1-2; tentatively, D is TRBD1 (6 bases). Looked up from germline, CDR1 is LNHDA and CDR2 is SQIVND (reference sequence). V was shortened by 5 bases and J by 7 bases, with 14 bases between the two germline ends. This CDR3 is 13 amino acids long. DNA for the CDR3: TGTGCCAGTAGTTTGCGACAGGCTTCTGGCTACACCTTC. This translates into CASSLRQASGYTF.

The chain links TRBV9 to TRBJ1-1; D perhaps matches TRBD1 (5 bases). This CDR3 has 15 residues. Trimming left V 0 bases short and J 4 bases short, with 13 bases between. Germline CDR1 and CDR2: SGDLS and YYNGEE. The CDR3 region has the DNA TGTGCCAGCAGCGTAGAACCCCGGGACTTCACTGAAGCTTTCTTT. It yields the protein CASSVEPRDFTEAFF.

The chain joins TRBV7-9 to TRBJ1-4; possibly TRBD1 for D (6 bases). The CDR3 sequence is 14 residues long. CDR1 is SEHNR, CDR2 FQNEAQ, per germline (reference sequence). V dropped 5 bases and J dropped 8 bases, with 15 bases sitting between them. The CDR3 region has the DNA TGTGCCAGCAGCCCAGACAGGACCGGGGAAAAACTGTTTTTT. It encodes CASSPDRTGEKLFF.

The chain carries TRBV4-1 and TRBJ1-5; 9 nucleotides align to TRBD1. CDR3 length: 15 amino acids. Trimming cost V 3 bases and J 3 bases; bases outside gene matches: 3. Germline V gene data show CDR1 as MGHRA and CDR2 as YSYEKL. The CDR3 region is CASSHRTGANQPQHF. DNA of the CDR3: TGCGCCAGCAGCCACCGGACAGGGGCCAATCAGCCCCAGCATTTT.

The rearrangement joins TRBV4-1 to TRBJ2-5, with D hard to call. This CDR3 comprises 13 residues. V lost 2 bases, J lost 5 bases, and 9 bases lay in between. The germline V gene has CDR1 MGHRA and CDR2 YSYEKL. The CDR3, as DNA: TGCGCCAGCAGCCAACATCTAGGTGAGACCCAGTACTTC. Translating gives CASSQHLGETQYF.

This clone was detected once. CDR3 region: CAISAGLAGDEQYF. Written as DNA, the CDR3 is TGTGCCATCAGTGCCGGACTAGCGGGAGACGAGCAGTACTTC. The chain joins TRBV10-3 to TRBJ2-7; TRBD2 aligns across 13 bases. Germline CDR1 and CDR2: ENHRY and SYGVKD. V trimming: 4 bases; J trimming: 5 bases; junction bases outside the gene matches: 2. This CDR3 has 14 residues.

This clone was detected only once. J is TRBJ2-2 and V is TRBV19; either TRBD1 or TRBD2 may fit D (6 bases each). V was shortened by 1 base and J by 13 bases, with 22 bases between the two germline ends. This CDR3 has 16 residues. Per the germline V gene, CDR1 is LNHDA and CDR2 is SQIVND (reference sequence). CDR3 in DNA: TGTGCCAGTAGTATAGCCATAAACAGGGCCCCAGCGGGGCTGTTTTTT. Its protein is CASSIAINRAPAGLFF.

The chain links TRBV28 to TRBJ2-1; possibly TRBD2 for D (6 bases). Germline V CDR1 and CDR2: MDHEN, SYDVKM. Trimming removed 5 bases from V and 8 bases from J, with 16 bases in between. This CDR3 has 14 amino acids. Here the CDR3 DNA reads TGTGCCAGCAGTCCCGGGAGTAGCATCCATGAGCAGTTCTTC. Encoded protein: CASSPGSSIHEQFF.

V gene TRBV5-6 combines with J gene TRBJ2-3; D is unresolved. This CDR3 is built from 16 residues. Germline V gene sequence: CDR1 SGHDT, CDR2 YYEEEE. V was shortened by 0 bases and J by 2 bases, with 13 bases between the two germline ends. This chain's CDR3 is CASSLEVFQNTDTQYF. The CDR3 nucleotides read TGTGCCAGCAGCTTGGAGGTTTTCCAGAACACAGATACGCAGTATTTT.

This clone was observed once. The rearrangement links TRBV6-5 to TRBJ2-1; 7 nucleotides align to TRBD2. CDR1 and CDR2 (germline): MNHEY, SVGAGI. V shed 0 bases and J 0 bases; nucleotides not matched to a gene: 2. This CDR3 is 16 amino acids long. CDR3 in amino acids: CASSYSGGISYNEQFF. CDR3 in DNA: TGTGCCAGCAGTTACTCGGGGGGGATCTCCTACAATGAGCAGTTCTTC.

CDR3: CASSPGVITDTQYF. In DNA, the CDR3 is TGTGCCAGTAGTCCGGGGGTGATCACAGATACGCAGTATTTT. The V and J genes are TRBV19 and TRBJ2-3; D might be TRBD2 (6 bases). Germline assignment: CDR1 LNHDA and CDR2 SQIVND (reference sequence). The CDR3 extends over 14 amino acids. The V end lost 5 bases, the J end lost 2 bases, and 11 bases lay between the germline ends.